Each of the 19 T cell receptor beta chains below was sequenced from the same sample in a study of T cell repertoires in cytomegalovirus infection (dated by TCRdb to about 2019). No cognate antigen is known for these TCRs. Read against the paper, the sample's treatment or condition label means: in vitro stimulation with specific CMV peptide epitopes to enrich CMV-specific T cells. Data came from an Illumina HiSeq 1500. TCRdb reanalyzed the raw reads on its own, using fastp at Q25 for trimming and MiXCR for clone calling, and kept in-frame beta chains. Rows matching on CDR3 protein sequence are summarized as one entry with the most common DNA and genes. Present in this sample are some 480,000 distinct CDR3 sequences, around a third of which were seen just once. The top ten hold 17% of the sample. The sample consisted of cultured PBMCs, taken from culture after CMV antigen stimulation. The source of these receptors is a human donor in good health (CMV status not recorded). Some clones in this sample may be carry-over from other donors' samples.

This clonotype was seen only a few times. This chain joins TRBV6-2 or TRBV6-3 and TRBJ2-3, with 7 bases fitting TRBD1. The CDR3 runs 16 residues. Germline V gene data show CDR1 as MNHEY and CDR2 as SVGEGT. V trimming: 6 bases; J trimming: 2 bases; junction bases outside the gene matches: 11. CDR3 region: CASSDRTGAVTDTQYF. CDR3 sequence (DNA): TGTGCCAGCAGCGACCGAACAGGGGCGGTCACAGATACGCAGTATTTT.

The chain has TRBV7-2 and TRBJ2-2; D unclear. In germline, CDR1 is SGHTA, CDR2 FQGNSA. The V end was cut by 0 bases, the J end by 0 bases, with 11 bases between. The CDR3 is 17 residues long. The CDR3 loop is CASSLAATSANTGELFF. CDR3 DNA: TGTGCCAGCAGCTTAGCGGCAACCTCCGCGAACACCGGGGAGCTGTTTTTT.

This clonotype was counted between two and nine times. The rearrangement uses TRBV15 and TRBJ1-2; TRBD1 matches 7 bases. This CDR3 has 13 amino acids. V lost 8 bases and J lost 3; bases outside the gene matches: 6. CDR1 is LNHNV and CDR2 is YYDKDF in the germline V gene (reference sequence). CDR3 amino acids: CATGQVGDYGYTF. The CDR3 coding sequence is TGTGCCACCGGACAGGTCGGGGACTATGGCTACACCTTC.

This rearrangement joins TRBV6-5 to TRBJ2-1; D is possibly TRBD2 (5 bases). The CDR3 length is 16 residues. V lost 0 bases to trimming and J lost 3 bases, with 12 bases between them. Looked up from germline, CDR1 is MNHEY and CDR2 is SVGAGI. The CDR3 here is CASSYSNLAGYNEQFF. The CDR3 DNA reads as TGTGCCAGCAGTTACTCGAACCTAGCCGGCTACAATGAGCAGTTCTTC.

This chain connects TRBV27 to TRBJ2-3; a possible D gene is TRBD1 (6 bases). This CDR3 spans 15 amino acids. Between the trimmed V and J ends, which lost 1 base and 2 bases, there was a span of 10 bases. CDR1 and CDR2 from the germline V gene are MNHEY and SMNVEV (reference sequence). CDR3 loop: CASSLYAGATDTQYF. CDR3 coding DNA: TGTGCCAGCAGTTTATATGCAGGGGCCACAGATACGCAGTATTTT.

This clonotype was picked up many times. The chain couples TRBV7-9 to TRBJ1-6; D is uncertain. Germline assignment: CDR1 SEHNR and CDR2 FQNEAQ (reference sequence). This CDR3 contains 12 residues. V gave up 1 base and J gave up 9 bases, with 4 bases separating them. The CDR3 DNA reads as TGTGCCAGCAGCTTAGTCCGTTCACCCCTCCACTTT. Amino acid sequence: CASSLVRSPLHF.

To note about this clonotype: The CDR3 end shows no conserved phenylalanine or tryptophan, and so a read error is likely. The V gene is TRBV7-2, the J gene TRBJ2-5; no clear D. Trimming pared 1 base from V and 4 bases from J, leaving 10 bases between. The CDR3 loop spans 14 amino acids. Germline V gene lookup returns CDR1 SGHTA and CDR2 FQGNSA. The CDR3 DNA is TGTGCCAGCAGCTTAGAATCTGTGGGAGAGACCCAGTACCTC. It yields the protein CASSLESVGETQYL.

This clonotype came up many times. V usage is TRBV7-2 and J usage is TRBJ1-2; D not resolved. The germline gives CDR1 SGHTA, CDR2 FQGNSA. The CDR3 consists of 13 residues. V was pared by 2 bases and J by 4 bases, with 8 bases between. The CDR3 coding sequence is TGTGCCAGCAGCTTAACGAGACTCTATGGCTACACCTTC. This translates into CASSLTRLYGYTF.

The V gene is TRBV6-2 or TRBV6-3, the J gene TRBJ2-1; 14 bases line up with TRBD2. V dropped 3 bases and J dropped 5; count of bases not matched to a gene: 15. The germline V gene has CDR1 MNHEY and CDR2 SVGEGT. There are 20 residues in the CDR3. The CDR3 region has the DNA TGTGCCAGCAGTTATATCGGGACTAGCGGGAGTCTGGGAACTAACAATGAGCAGTTCTTC. This gives the protein CASSYIGTSGSLGTNNEQFF.

This clonotype turned up a few times. The chain employs TRBV4-2 and TRBJ1-3; D is uncertain. The CDR3 totals 16 residues. Trimming removed 0 bases at V and 0 bases at J, with 9 bases between. CDR1 and CDR2 from the germline V gene are LGHNA and YNFKEQ. CDR3 amino acids: CASSQDGSSSGNTIYF. CDR3 DNA sequence: TGTGCCAGCAGCCAAGATGGGTCCAGCTCTGGAAACACCATATATTTT.

The chain carries TRBV11-2 and TRBJ2-7, with 9 bases fitting TRBD2. Germline CDR1 reads SGHAT; CDR2 reads FQNNGV. V lost 1 base, J lost 0 bases, and 10 bases stayed unmatched. This CDR3 spans 18 amino acids. The CDR3 sequence is CASSLGLAGPIFSYEQYF. The CDR3 DNA sequence: TGTGCCAGCAGCTTAGGGCTAGCGGGACCAATTTTCTCCTACGAGCAGTACTTC. Supplemented by reference TRBV11-2 and TRBJ2-7, the full variable domain reads EAGVAQSPRYKIIEKRQSVAFWCNPISGHATLYWYQQILGQGPKLLIQFQNNGVVDDSQLPKDRFSAERLKGVDSTLKIQPAKLEDSAVYLCASSLGLAGPIFSYEQYFGPGTRLTVT.

V gene TRBV10-3 combines with J gene TRBJ2-6; D gene uncertain. Trimming pared 10 bases from V and 0 bases from J, leaving 13 bases between. Germline V lookup: CDR1 ENHRY, CDR2 SYGVKD. The CDR3 extends over 15 amino acids. The CDR3 sequence: CATTGLGSGANVLTF. CDR3 DNA: TGTGCCACCACCGGTCTGGGCTCTGGGGCCAACGTCCTGACTTTC.

This clonotype was found a few times. The gene calls are TRBV27 and TRBJ1-2; D is unclear. The CDR3 consists of 11 residues. Germline V gives CDR1 MNHEY, CDR2 SMNVEV (reference sequence). V lost 8 bases, J lost 4 bases, and 8 bases lay in between. CDR3 coding DNA: TGTGCCAGCTTGTCCAGCTATGGCTACACCTTC. Translation gives CASLSSYGYTF.

To note about this clonotype: This may come from a read error, since a much larger clone is one base off. The chain is built from TRBV11-3 and TRBJ1-1; D is possibly TRBD1 (6 bases). V was shortened by 5 bases and J by 3 bases, with 10 bases between the two germline ends. The CDR3 has 13 residues. Looked up from germline, CDR1 is SGHNT and CDR2 is YENEEA. The DNA for the CDR3 is TGTGCCAGCAGCCAAACAGGGTACACTGAAGCTTTCTTT. This sequence encodes CASSQTGYTEAFF.

This clonotype appeared many times. The chain recombines TRBV7-2 with TRBJ1-6, with D unclear. This CDR3 comprises 17 residues. CDR1 is SGHTA, CDR2 FQGNSA, per germline. V lost 1 base to trimming and J lost 7 bases, with 17 bases between them. CDR3 nucleotide sequence: TGTGCCAGCAGCTTAGAGTTGAGGGTCAGATACAATTCACCCCTCCACTTT. This codes for CASSLELRVRYNSPLHF.

This clonotype was detected a few times. The V and J genes are TRBV4-3 and TRBJ2-3; D is ambiguous. The V end lost 3 bases, the J end lost 6 bases, and 7 bases lay between the germline ends. The CDR3 runs 12 residues. Germline values: CDR1 LGHNA, CDR2 YSLEER. The DNA of the CDR3 is TGCGCCAGCAGCCAGAACTGGGATACGCAGTATTTT. Translated: CASSQNWDTQYF.

In its sample, this clonotype was seen once. V gene TRBV19 combines with J gene TRBJ1-5; 8 nucleotides line up with TRBD1. The CDR3 totals 14 residues. Germline loops: CDR1 LNHDA, CDR2 SQIVND (reference sequence). The J segment lost 5 bases and the V segment lost 8 bases, leaving 8 bases of the junction unmatched. For the CDR3, the DNA is TGTGCCAGTGATCCCGGACAGGGACATCAGCCCCAGCATTTT. Translated, it gives CASDPGQGHQPQHF.

This chain links TRBV6-5 with TRBJ1-1; D perhaps matches TRBD1 (5 bases). With 4 bases removed from V and 1 base from J, the gap between germline ends came to 13 bases. CDR1 is MNHEY and CDR2 is SVGAGI in the germline V gene. The CDR3 totals 15 residues. This CDR3 is CASSWEGAWNTEAFF. DNA of the CDR3: TGTGCCAGCAGTTGGGAAGGGGCTTGGAACACTGAAGCTTTCTTT.

This chain joins TRBV6-5 and TRBJ1-2; D possibly corresponds to TRBD1 (5 bases). The CDR3 covers 15 residues. V gave up 2 bases and J gave up 0 bases, with 10 bases separating them. Germline CDR1 MNHEY, CDR2 SVGAGI. CDR3: CASSYGRQSNYGYTF. CDR3 coding DNA: TGTGCCAGCAGTTACGGTAGACAGTCTAACTATGGCTACACCTTC.